This T cell receptor beta chain derives from a study of blood T cell repertoires in COVID-19. The data were produced by immunoSEQ multiplex PCR, yet TCRdb's version contains in-frame clones alone and is incomplete. This sample has 60,000 or so clones, with 75% to 85% found just once. The sequenced sample was peripheral blood. This clonotype was obtained from a human donor in a cohort sampled during active COVID-19.

The CDR3 region is CASSTRGDLQETQYF. The CDR3 region has the DNA TGTGCCAGCAGCACCCGCGGAGACCTCCAAGAGACCCAGTACTTC. The chain employs TRBV14 and TRBJ2-5; D is unclear. The CDR3 is 15 residues long. Germline V CDR1 and CDR2: SGHDN, FVKESK. V lost 5 bases and J lost 1, with 14 bases in between.